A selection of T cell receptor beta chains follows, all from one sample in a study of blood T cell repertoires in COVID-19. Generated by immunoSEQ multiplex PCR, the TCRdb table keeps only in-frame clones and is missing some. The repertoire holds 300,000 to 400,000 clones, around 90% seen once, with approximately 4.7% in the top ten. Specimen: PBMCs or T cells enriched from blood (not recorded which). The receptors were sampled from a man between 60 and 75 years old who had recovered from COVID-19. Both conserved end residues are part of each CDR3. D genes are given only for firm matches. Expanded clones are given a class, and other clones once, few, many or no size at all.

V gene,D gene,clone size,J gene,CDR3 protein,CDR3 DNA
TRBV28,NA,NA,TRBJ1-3,CASSLGGLSSGNTIYF,TGTGCCAGCAGTTTGGGGGGTCTCAGCTCTGGAAACACCATATATTTT
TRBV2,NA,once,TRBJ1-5,CASRGGGGVDQPQHF,TGTGCCAGCAGGGGAGGAGGAGGGGTTGATCAGCCCCAGCATTTT
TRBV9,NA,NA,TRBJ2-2,CASSAQTEPTGELFF,TGTGCCAGCAGCGCGCAAACAGAGCCCACCGGGGAGCTGTTTTTT
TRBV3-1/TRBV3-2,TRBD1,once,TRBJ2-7,CASSTRQGSPYEQYF,TGTGCCAGCAGCACCCGACAGGGATCTCCCTACGAGCAGTACTTC
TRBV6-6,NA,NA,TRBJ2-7,CASSYSMGPYEQYF,TGTGCCAGCAGTTACTCGATGGGGCCGTACGAGCAGTACTTC
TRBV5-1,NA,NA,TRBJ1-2,CASSLSGEYYGYTF,TGCGCCAGCAGCTTGTCCGGGGAATACTATGGCTACACCTTC
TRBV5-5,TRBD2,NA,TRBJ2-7,CASSQIVGRGGTNEQYF,TGTGCCAGCAGCCAGATCGTGGGTAGGGGAGGGACGAACGAGCAGTACTTC
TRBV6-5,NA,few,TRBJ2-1,CASRGAAANEQFF,TGTGCCAGCAGGGGAGCCGCGGCGAATGAGCAGTTCTTC
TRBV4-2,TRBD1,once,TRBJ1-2,CASSLPGQGDYGYTF,TGTGCCAGCAGCCTACCGGGACAGGGAGACTATGGCTACACCTTC
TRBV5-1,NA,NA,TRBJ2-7,CASSWRGTGYEQYF,TGCGCCAGCAGCTGGAGGGGCACTGGCTACGAGCAGTACTTC
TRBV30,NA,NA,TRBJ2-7,CAWRAQTTSYEQYF,TGTGCCTGGAGGGCCCAAACCACCTCCTACGAGCAGTACTTC
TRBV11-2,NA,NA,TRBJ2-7,CASSLTRELLFYEQYF,TGTGCCAGCAGCTTAACTCGCGAATTACTCTTCTACGAGCAGTACTTC
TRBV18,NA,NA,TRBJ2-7,CASSGGSYEQYF,TGTGCCAGCTCAGGGGGGTCCTACGAGCAGTACTTC
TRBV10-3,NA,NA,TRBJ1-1,CAISSDMPKAFF,TGTGCCATCAGTTCTGACATGCCGAAAGCTTTCTTT
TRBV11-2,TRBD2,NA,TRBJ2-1,CASSLDGWGGYNEQFF,TGTGCCAGCAGCTTAGATGGGTGGGGGGGATACAATGAGCAGTTCTTC
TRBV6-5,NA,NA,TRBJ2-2,CASSYAGGELFF,TGTGCCAGCAGTTACGCAGGCGGGGAGCTGTTTTTT
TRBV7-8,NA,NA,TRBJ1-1,CASSLSRGTEAFF,TGTGCCAGCAGCTTATCTAGGGGCACTGAAGCTTTCTTT
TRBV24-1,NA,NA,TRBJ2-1,CATAQGSDNEQFF,TGTGCCACCGCGCAGGGGTCCGACAATGAGCAGTTCTTC
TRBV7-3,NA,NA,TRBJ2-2,CASSLRTAPLGTGELFF,TGTGCCAGCAGCTTAAGGACAGCCCCCTTGGGCACCGGGGAGCTGTTTTTT
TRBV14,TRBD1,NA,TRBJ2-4,CASSPGQEIAKNIQYF,TGTGCCAGCAGCCCGGGACAGGAGATAGCCAAAAACATTCAGTACTTC
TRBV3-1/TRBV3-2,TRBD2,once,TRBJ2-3,CASSRSGTSGRRKADTQYF,TGTGCCAGCAGCCGATCCGGGACTAGCGGGAGGAGAAAGGCAGATACGCAGTATTTT
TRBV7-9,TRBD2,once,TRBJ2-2,CASSPGGVTGELFF,TGTGCCAGCAGCCCGGGAGGGGTAACCGGGGAGCTGTTTTTT
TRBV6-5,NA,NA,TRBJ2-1,CASSYMVGYNEQFF,TGTGCCAGCAGTTATATGGTCGGCTACAATGAGCAGTTCTTC
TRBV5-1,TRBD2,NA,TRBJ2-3,CASSLGSGTDTQYF,TGCGCCAGCAGCTTGGGTAGCGGGACAGATACGCAGTATTTT
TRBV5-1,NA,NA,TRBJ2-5,CASSGTNGETQYF,TGCGCCAGCAGCGGGACAAATGGGGAGACCCAGTACTTC
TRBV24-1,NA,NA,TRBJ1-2,CATSDSTQGQSGGYTF,TGTGCCACCAGTGATAGCACACAGGGCCAGTCTGGCGGCTACACCTTC
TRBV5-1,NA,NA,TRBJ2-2,CASSQDSTAGELFF,TGCGCCAGCAGTCAAGACAGCACCGCCGGGGAGCTGTTTTTT
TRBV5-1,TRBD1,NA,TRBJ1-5,CASRTGVNQPQHF,TGCGCCAGCAGGACAGGGGTCAATCAGCCCCAGCATTTT
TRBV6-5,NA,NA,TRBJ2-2,CASSYNQGISAGELFF,TGTGCCAGCAGTTACAATCAGGGTATTAGTGCCGGGGAGCTGTTTTTT
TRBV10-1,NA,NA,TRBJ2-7,CATYDRRPSHEQYF,TGCGCCACCTACGACAGGAGGCCTTCACACGAGCAGTACTTC
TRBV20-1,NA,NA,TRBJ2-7,CSAKARAGQYF,TGCAGTGCTAAGGCCCGGGCGGGACAGTACTTC
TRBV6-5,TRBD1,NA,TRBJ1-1,CASSYHNTGDREAFF,TGTGCCAGCAGTTACCACAATACAGGGGACCGGGAAGCTTTCTTT
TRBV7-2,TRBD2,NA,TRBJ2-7,CASSWTSGTEYEQYF,TGTGCCAGCAGCTGGACTAGCGGGACTGAATACGAGCAGTACTTC
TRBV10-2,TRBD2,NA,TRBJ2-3,CATGGSSTDTQYF,TGCGCGACGGGGGGGTCTAGCACAGATACGCAGTATTTT
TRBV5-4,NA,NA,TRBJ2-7,CASSFAGRPYEQYF,TGTGCCAGCAGCTTTGCGGGGAGACCCTACGAGCAGTACTTC
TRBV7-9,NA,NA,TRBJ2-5,CASTKAQGAETQYF,TGTGCCAGCACCAAGGCCCAGGGTGCGGAGACCCAGTACTTC
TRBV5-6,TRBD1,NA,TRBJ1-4,CASSLAGQPNEKLFF,TGTGCCAGCAGCTTGGCGGGACAGCCTAATGAAAAACTGTTTTTT
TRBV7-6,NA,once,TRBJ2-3,CASSLGGHTDTQYF,TGTGCCAGCAGCTTAGGGGGACACACAGATACGCAGTATTTT
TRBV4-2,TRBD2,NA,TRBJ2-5,CASSQDVAGVAETQYF,TGTGCCAGCAGCCAAGATGTAGCGGGAGTGGCAGAGACCCAGTACTTC
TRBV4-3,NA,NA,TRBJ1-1,CASSPSGGMNTEAFF,TGCGCCAGCAGCCCCTCGGGAGGGATGAACACTGAAGCTTTCTTT
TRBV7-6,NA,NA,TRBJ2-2,CASSLVGGSRTGELFF,TGTGCCAGCAGCTTAGTTGGGGGCAGTAGGACCGGGGAGCTGTTTTTT
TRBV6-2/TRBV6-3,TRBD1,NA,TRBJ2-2,CASSSARQGRTGELFF,TGTGCCAGCAGTTCCGCACGACAGGGTAGGACCGGGGAGCTGTTTTTT
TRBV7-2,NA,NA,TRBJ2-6,CASSLVAARSPGANVLTF,TGTGCCAGCAGCTTAGTGGCCGCACGGAGCCCTGGGGCCAACGTCCTGACTTTC
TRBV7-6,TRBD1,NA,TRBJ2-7,CASSLVAQGASYEQYF,TGTGCCAGCAGCTTAGTCGCACAGGGGGCGAGTTACGAGCAGTACTTC
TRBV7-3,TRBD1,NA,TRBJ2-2,CASRKQGVPGELFF,TGTGCCAGCAGAAAACAGGGGGTCCCCGGGGAGCTGTTTTTT
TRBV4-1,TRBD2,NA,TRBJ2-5,CASSSQVAGGMETQYF,TGCGCCAGCAGCTCACAAGTAGCGGGAGGGATGGAGACCCAGTACTTC
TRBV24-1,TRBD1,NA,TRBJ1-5,CATSEDGQGMNQPQHF,TGTGCCACCAGTGAAGACGGACAGGGTATGAATCAGCCCCAGCATTTT
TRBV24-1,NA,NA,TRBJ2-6,CATRESSSGANVLTF,TGTGCCACCCGAGAGTCGAGCTCTGGGGCCAACGTCCTGACTTTC
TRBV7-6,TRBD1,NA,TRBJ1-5,CASSRDRGRNQPQHF,TGTGCCAGCAGCCGCGACAGGGGAAGGAATCAGCCCCAGCATTTT
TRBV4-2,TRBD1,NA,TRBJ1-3,CASSQDKGGYGNTIYF,TGTGCCAGCAGCCAAGATAAAGGGGGCTATGGAAACACCATATATTTT
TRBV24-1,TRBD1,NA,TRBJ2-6,CATSDPGQGASGANVLTF,TGTGCCACCAGTGATCCCGGACAGGGGGCGTCTGGGGCCAACGTCCTGACTTTC
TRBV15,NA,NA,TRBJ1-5,CATSRDRWSNQPQHF,TGTGCCACCAGCAGAGATCGCTGGAGTAATCAGCCCCAGCATTTT